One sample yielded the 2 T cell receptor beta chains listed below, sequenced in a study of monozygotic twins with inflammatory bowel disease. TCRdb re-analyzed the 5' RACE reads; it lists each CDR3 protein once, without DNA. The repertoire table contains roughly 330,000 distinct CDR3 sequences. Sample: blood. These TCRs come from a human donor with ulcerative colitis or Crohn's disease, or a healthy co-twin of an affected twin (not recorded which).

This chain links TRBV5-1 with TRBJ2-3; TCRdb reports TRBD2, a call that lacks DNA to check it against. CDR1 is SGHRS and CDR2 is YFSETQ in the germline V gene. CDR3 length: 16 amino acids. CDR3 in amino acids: CASSLEPGAQTDTQYF.

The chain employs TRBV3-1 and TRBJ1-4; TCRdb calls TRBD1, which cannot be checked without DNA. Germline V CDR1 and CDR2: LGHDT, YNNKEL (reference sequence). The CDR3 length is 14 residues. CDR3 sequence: CASSEGQGGEKLFF.